This entry features one TCR beta chain sequence. Its matching antigen is unknown. Germline values: CDR1 SGDLS, CDR2 YYNGEE. The V end was cut by 0 bases, the J end by 2 bases, with 9 bases between. The CDR3 is made up of 14 amino acids. The data belong to a study of cytomegalovirus exposure and HLA in healthy donors. Findings of the study overall: The dataset shows that most TCR sequences were rare, while some public TCRs occurred in many donors.

Repertoires were generated with immunoSEQ multiplex PCR, while TCRdb's copy carries only in-frame clones and drops some. The sample lists about 160,000 clones, approximately 84% occurring once. The validation cohort, a group of more than 100 subjects, included the donors and was separate from the roughly 700-subject first cohort. This chain uses TRBV9 with TRBJ2-7; TRBD2 might be the D (5 bases). Sequencing used PBMCs. This TCR was recovered from a man younger than 45 in good health and CMV-seropositive. The CDR3 bases are TGTGCCAGCAGCGTAGGCGACGGGACCTACGAGCAGTACTTC. Its protein is CASSVGDGTYEQYF.